These T cell receptor beta chains were read from a single sample in a study of T cells after yellow fever vaccination. TCRdb called the 5' RACE reads again in MiXCR, with one record for every CDR3 protein. The data hold 400,000 or so distinct CDR3 sequences, with approximately 10% observed a single time. Sequenced material: PBMCs, taken on the day of the first yellow fever vaccination. The receptors come from a man aged 18 to 29 who received the YFV17D yellow fever vaccine. Each CDR3 is given with its conserved first and last residue. D genes are given only for firm matches. Not every row has a clone size; where given, it reads once, few, many or a size class.

J,size,V,D,DNA,CDR3
TRBJ2-3,few,TRBV7-3,-,TGTGCCAGCAGCCTACAGGGTAGGACAGATACGCAGTATTTT,CASSLQGRTDTQYF
TRBJ2-7,-,TRBV4-3,-,TGCGCCAGCAGCCAATCGACAGGACCCTACGAGCAGTACTTC,CASSQSTGPYEQYF
TRBJ1-2,-,TRBV10-3,-,TGTGCCATCAGTGAGAACAACACCCCTAACTATGGCTACACCTTC,CAISENNTPNYGYTF
TRBJ2-5,-,TRBV20-1,-,TGCAGTGCTAGAATCCAGGGGAGGGAGACCCAGTACTTC,CSARIQGRETQYF
TRBJ2-2,-,TRBV28,TRBD2,TGTGCCAGCAGTCCCTGGACTAGCGGGGGGGTCGGCACCGGGGAGCTGTTTTTT,CASSPWTSGGVGTGELFF
TRBJ2-3,many,TRBV12-3/TRBV12-4,TRBD2,TGTGCCAGCACTAACCCTAGGCTAGCGGGGCAGTTAGATACGCAGTATTTT,CASTNPRLAGQLDTQYF
TRBJ2-5,-,TRBV29-1,-,TGCAGCGTTACCGGGGGAGTCGAGACCCAGTACTTC,CSVTGGVETQYF
TRBJ1-4,-,TRBV7-2,-,TGTGCCAGCAGCTTAGCGGCAGGGCGGGCCGAAAAACTGTTTTTT,CASSLAAGRAEKLFF
TRBJ1-1,-,TRBV5-1,-,TGCGCCAGCAGGGCACTCCGGGGGTTGACTGAAGCTTTCTTT,CASRALRGLTEAFF
TRBJ2-7,few,TRBV9,-,TGTGCCAGCAGCCCAGGGGGGGGGTCCTACGAGCAGTACTTC,CASSPGGGSYEQYF
TRBJ2-3,-,TRBV10-3,TRBD2,TGTGCCATCAGTGGGTGGACTAGCGGGGGCCTTAGCACAGATACGCAGTATTTT,CAISGWTSGGLSTDTQYF
TRBJ1-5,-,TRBV6-5,-,TGTGCCAGCAGTTACTCATTCGGCAGGGATCAGCCCCAGCATTTT,CASSYSFGRDQPQHF
TRBJ1-2,few,TRBV9,-,TGTGCCAGCAGCGTAGGGACGGCACTAACCTTC,CASSVGTALTF
TRBJ1-5,few,TRBV20-1,-,TGCAGTGCCCGAATAGCCGGACAGCTGAATCAGCCCCAGCATTTT,CSARIAGQLNQPQHF
TRBJ2-3,few,TRBV14,-,TGTGCCAGCAGCCAAGATGGCTGGGGTGATACGCAGTATTTT,CASSQDGWGDTQYF
TRBJ2-1,-,TRBV7-2,-,TGTGCCAGCAGCCTCCTGGTGGGACTCCAGAACAATGAGCAGTTCTTC,CASSLLVGLQNNEQFF
TRBJ2-7,-,TRBV20-1,TRBD1,TGCAGTGCTGCGACAGGGGGCATCGACGAGCAGTACTTC,CSAATGGIDEQYF
TRBJ2-1,-,TRBV12-3/TRBV12-4,TRBD2,TGTGCCAGCAGTTTCAATAGCGGGGCGAGCTCCTACAATGAGCAGTTCTTC,CASSFNSGASSYNEQFF
TRBJ2-5,-,TRBV7-9,-,TGTGCCAGCAGCCGAATACTTGGGGGTCCCCAAGAGACCCAGTACTTC,CASSRILGGPQETQYF
TRBJ2-3,many,TRBV12-3/TRBV12-4,-,TGTGCCAGCAGTCCTCAGGAGGCCAGGGCGCAGTATTTT,CASSPQEARAQYF
TRBJ2-1,few,TRBV29-1,TRBD2,TGCAGCGGTCGGGGGGTACTTAATGAGCAGTTCTTC,CSGRGVLNEQFF
TRBJ1-1,few,TRBV27,-,TGTGCCAGCAAAAAGTTCCCCGTCGGCACTGAAGCTTTCTTT,CASKKFPVGTEAFF
TRBJ2-2,-,TRBV4-2,-,TGTGCCAGCACCCCAGGGAGTAGATCCGGCGGGGAGCTGTTTTTT,CASTPGSRSGGELFF